This entry concerns a single T cell receptor (beta chain). The target antigen is unknown. Because the CDR3's place on the DNA is in doubt, the DNA is left out and the CDR3 is given as listed by TCRdb. This sample stems from a study of blood T cells in healthy people across ages. Findings of the study overall: A strong correlation was seen between TCR beta diversity and naive T cell percentage. The study could not conclusively compare naive and antigen-experienced cells, given its unsorted PBMCs.

PCR was performed a second time for about 7 to 11 cycles using a sample-barcoded 5' primer and a J-beta primer mix. Each of the cDNA molecules was tagged by a template-switch adaptor with 12 random nucleotides. MiXCR, run by TCRdb on the 5' RACE reads, gives a single entry per CDR3 protein. The repertoire holds 800,000 to 950,000 distinct CDR3 sequences, with 25% to 30% as singletons. Germline V gene sequence: CDR1 SQVTM, CDR2 ANQGSEA. The CDR3 is 18 residues long, counting both termini. The sample was also reused in another study, on T cells of mothers and their children. That study adds: Donors were a few healthy Caucasian mothers and their six children.

Source material: blood. This receptor was identified in a woman in her thirties or forties in good health. The chain has TRBV29-1 and TRBJ2-6; TRBD2 is the table's D call, not checked against the DNA. CDR3 sequence: CSGGDGYTFGSGTNVLTF.